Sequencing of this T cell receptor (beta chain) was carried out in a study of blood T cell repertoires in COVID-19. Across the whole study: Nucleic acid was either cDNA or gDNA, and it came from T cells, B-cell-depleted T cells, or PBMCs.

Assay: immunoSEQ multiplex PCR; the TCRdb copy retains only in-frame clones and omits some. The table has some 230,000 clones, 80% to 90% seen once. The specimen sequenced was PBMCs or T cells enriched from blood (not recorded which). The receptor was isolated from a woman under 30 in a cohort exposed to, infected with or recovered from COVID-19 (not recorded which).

CDR3 residues: CASSHSGTDGYTF. The CDR3 DNA is TGCGCCAGCAGCCACTCCGGGACAGATGGCTACACCTTC. The chain uses TRBV5-1 and TRBJ1-2, with 7 bases aligning to TRBD1. With 4 bases clipped from V and 6 bases from J, the junction kept 6 bases outside the gene matches. CDR1 and CDR2 from the germline V gene are SGHRS and YFSETQ. This CDR3 region has 13 residues. Filled out from reference TRBV5-1 and TRBJ1-2, the complete variable domain reads KAGVTQTPRYLIKTRGQQVTLSCSPISGHRSVSWYQQTPGQGLQFLFEYFSETQRNKGNFPGRFSGRQFSNSRSEMNVSTLELGDSALYLCASSHSGTDGYTFGSGTRLTVV.